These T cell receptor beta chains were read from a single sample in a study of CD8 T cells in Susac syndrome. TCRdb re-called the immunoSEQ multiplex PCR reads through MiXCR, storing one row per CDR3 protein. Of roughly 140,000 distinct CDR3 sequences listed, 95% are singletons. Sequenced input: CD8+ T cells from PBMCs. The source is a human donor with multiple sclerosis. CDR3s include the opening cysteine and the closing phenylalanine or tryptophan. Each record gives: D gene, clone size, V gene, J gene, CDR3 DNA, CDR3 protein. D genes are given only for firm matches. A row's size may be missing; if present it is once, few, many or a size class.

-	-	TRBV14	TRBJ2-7	TGTGCCAGCAGCCAATGGCCAGGTATCTACGAGCAGTACTTC	CASSQWPGIYEQYF
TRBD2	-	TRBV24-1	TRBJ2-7	TGTGCCACCGGCGACTCCGGGACTAGCGGGGACCACGAGCAGTACTTC	CATGDSGTSGDHEQYF
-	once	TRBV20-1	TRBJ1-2	TGCAGTTTACCCCCCCGGGGCGGCGGAGGCTACACCTTC	CSLPPRGGGGYTF
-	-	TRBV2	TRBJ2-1	TGTGCCAGCCTGGCCAAGAATGACAATGAGCAGTTCTTC	CASLAKNDNEQFF
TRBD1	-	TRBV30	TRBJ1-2	TGTGCCTGGAGTGGACAGGGAGGGGGCTACACCTTC	CAWSGQGGGYTF
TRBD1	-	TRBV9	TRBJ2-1	TGTGCCAGCAGCGACCCCGGGACAGGTTACAATGAGCAGTTCTTC	CASSDPGTGYNEQFF
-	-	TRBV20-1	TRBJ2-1	TGCAGTGCTAGTGATCCAGGGTCAACCTACAATGAGCAGTTCTTC	CSASDPGSTYNEQFF
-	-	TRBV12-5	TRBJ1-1	TGTGCTAGTGGTCCAGGACAGCGCACTGAAGCTTTCTTT	CASGPGQRTEAFF
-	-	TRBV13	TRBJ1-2	TGTGCCAGCAGCTCAGGGACCGCCCAAGTCCGCTATGGCTACACCTTC	CASSSGTAQVRYGYTF
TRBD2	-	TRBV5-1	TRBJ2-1	TGCGCCAGCAGCTTGGCCGCTAGCGGCACCTACAATGAGCAGTTCTTC	CASSLAASGTYNEQFF
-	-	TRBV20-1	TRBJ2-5	TGCAGTGCTAGAGAAACACTAGGGGTAGAGACCCAGTACTTC	CSARETLGVETQYF
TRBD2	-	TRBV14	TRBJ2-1	TGTGCCAGCAGCCCTCCGACTAGCGGGCACAATGAGCAGTTCTTC	CASSPPTSGHNEQFF
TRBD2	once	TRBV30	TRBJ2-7	TGTGCCTGGAGTGGGTGGAGGGTAGAAGGGACTAGCGGGGTAACCGAGCAGTACTTC	CAWSGWRVEGTSGVTEQYF
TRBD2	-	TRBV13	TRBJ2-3	TGTGCCAGCAGGCCCCCCGGGGGGGGACACACAGATACGCAGTATTTT	CASRPPGGGHTDTQYF
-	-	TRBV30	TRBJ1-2	TGTGCCTGGAGGGCAGCCGGAAACTATGGCTACACCTTC	CAWRAAGNYGYTF
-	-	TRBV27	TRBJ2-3	TGTGCCAGCAGGAACAGGGCCCCAGATACGCAGTATTTT	CASRNRAPDTQYF
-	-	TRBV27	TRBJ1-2	TGTGCCAGCAGTTCCAGCGCCCTCGTTGGCTACACCTTC	CASSSSALVGYTF
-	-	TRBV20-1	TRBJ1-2	TGCAGTGCTAGAGACAGGGAAGTTGGTGGCTACACCTTC	CSARDREVGGYTF
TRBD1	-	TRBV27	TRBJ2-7	TGTGCCAGCAGACCGGGACAGGCCTACGAGCAGTACTTC	CASRPGQAYEQYF
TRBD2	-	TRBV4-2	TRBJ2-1	TGTGCCAGCAGCTCTCGGGGGGGTGAGTACAATGAGCAGTTCTTC	CASSSRGGEYNEQFF
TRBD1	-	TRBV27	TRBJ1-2	TGTGCCAGCAGTTTAAGCCTTGGACAGGGGTATAACTATGGCTACACCTTC	CASSLSLGQGYNYGYTF
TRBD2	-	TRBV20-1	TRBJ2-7	TGCAGTGTTACAGAAGGGACTAGCGGGGCCTACGAGCAGTACTTC	CSVTEGTSGAYEQYF
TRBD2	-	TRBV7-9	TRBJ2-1	TGTGCCAGCATAGAACTAGCGGGATACAATGAGCAGTTCTTC	CASIELAGYNEQFF
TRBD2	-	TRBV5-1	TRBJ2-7	TGCGCCAGCAGCCCCGGGGGGGGAGCATCCTACGAGCAGTACTTC	CASSPGGGASYEQYF
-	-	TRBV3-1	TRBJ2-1	TGTGCCAGCAGCCAAGAGGCTAGCGAGGCGTTCTACAATGAGCAGTTCTTC	CASSQEASEAFYNEQFF
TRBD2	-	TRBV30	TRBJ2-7	TGTGCCTGGAGTTTTAGCGGGGAGTACGAGCAGTACTTC	CAWSFSGEYEQYF
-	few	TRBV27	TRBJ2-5	TGTGCCAGCATTGACAGACAAGAGACCCAGTACTTC	CASIDRQETQYF
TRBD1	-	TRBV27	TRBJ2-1	TGTGCCAGCAGTGCCCTGGGACAGGGTGGTTACAATGAGCAGTTCTTC	CASSALGQGGYNEQFF
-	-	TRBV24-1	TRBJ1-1	TGTGCCACCAAAGGGTACGATGGTGAAGCTTTCTTT	CATKGYDGEAFF
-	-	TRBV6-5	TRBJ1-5	TGTGCCAGCCGGGACTCCGTCGTAGGTCAGCCCCAGCATTTT	CASRDSVVGQPQHF
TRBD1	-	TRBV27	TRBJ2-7	TGTGCCAGCAGTCGTTGGACAGGGAGTATCGAGCAGTACTTC	CASSRWTGSIEQYF
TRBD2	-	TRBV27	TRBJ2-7	TGTGCCAGCCGGGTTGGACTAGCGCTCTACGAGCAGTACTTC	CASRVGLALYEQYF
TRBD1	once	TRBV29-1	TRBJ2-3	TGCAGCGTTGAGGACCCGACAGGGTACCACACAGATACGCAGTATTTT	CSVEDPTGYHTDTQYF
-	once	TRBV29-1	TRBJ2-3	TGCAGCGTTGAAGTGGTACAACAGCTATACTTCACAGATACGCAGTATTTT	CSVEVVQQLYFTDTQYF
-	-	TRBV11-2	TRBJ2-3	TGTGCCAGCAGCCGCCCCGAGGGGCTTACAGATACGCAGTATTTT	CASSRPEGLTDTQYF
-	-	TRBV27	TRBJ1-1	TGTGCCAGCAGTCCTTACCTGAACACTGAAGCTTTCTTT	CASSPYLNTEAFF
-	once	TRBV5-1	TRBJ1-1	TGCGCCAGCAGCTGGGGTACAGGGAACACTGAAGCTTTCTTT	CASSWGTGNTEAFF
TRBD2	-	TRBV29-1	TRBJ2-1	TGCAGCGTTGACGTAGCGGGGGCTAGCTCCTACAATGAGCAGTTCTTC	CSVDVAGASSYNEQFF
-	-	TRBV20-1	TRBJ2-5	TGCAGTGCTTCGCCGACTAGATTAGGAGAGACCCAGTACTTC	CSASPTRLGETQYF
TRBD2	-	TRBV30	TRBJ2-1	TGTGCCTGGAGGACTAGCGGGAAACACAATGAGCAGTTCTTC	CAWRTSGKHNEQFF
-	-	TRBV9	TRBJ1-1	TGTGCCAGCAGCGTAGCGGAGTCTCCCGTAGAAGCTTTCTTT	CASSVAESPVEAFF
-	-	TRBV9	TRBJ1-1	TGTGCCAGCAGCCCCATTCAAGGGCCCACTGAAGCTTTCTTT	CASSPIQGPTEAFF
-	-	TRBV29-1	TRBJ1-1	TGCAGCGTTGAAGATGGTCGGGGGTTGAACACTGAAGCTTTCTTT	CSVEDGRGLNTEAFF
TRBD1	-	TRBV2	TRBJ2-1	TGTGCCGGATTAGACAGGGATAATGAGCAGTTCTTC	CAGLDRDNEQFF
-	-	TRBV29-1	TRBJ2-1	TGCAGCGTTATAGGATGGGGGTACAATGAGCAGTTCTTC	CSVIGWGYNEQFF
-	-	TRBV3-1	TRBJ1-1	TGTGCCAGCAGCCAAGATTTATTCGGGGGGTCAGAGAACACTGAAGCTTTCTTT	CASSQDLFGGSENTEAFF
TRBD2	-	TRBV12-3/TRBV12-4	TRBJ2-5	TGTGCCAGCAGTTGGGGGAGGGAAGAGACCCAGTACTTC	CASSWGREETQYF
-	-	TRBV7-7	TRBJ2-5	TGTGCTAGCAGCTTAGAGGGACTGCAGGGGGAGACCCAGTACTTC	CASSLEGLQGETQYF
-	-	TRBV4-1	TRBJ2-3	TGCGCCAGCAGCCAAGCTCAGGTTTTAACAGATACGCAGTATTTT	CASSQAQVLTDTQYF
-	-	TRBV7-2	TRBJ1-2	TGTGCCAGCATCATGACACTTAATGGCTACACCTTC	CASIMTLNGYTF